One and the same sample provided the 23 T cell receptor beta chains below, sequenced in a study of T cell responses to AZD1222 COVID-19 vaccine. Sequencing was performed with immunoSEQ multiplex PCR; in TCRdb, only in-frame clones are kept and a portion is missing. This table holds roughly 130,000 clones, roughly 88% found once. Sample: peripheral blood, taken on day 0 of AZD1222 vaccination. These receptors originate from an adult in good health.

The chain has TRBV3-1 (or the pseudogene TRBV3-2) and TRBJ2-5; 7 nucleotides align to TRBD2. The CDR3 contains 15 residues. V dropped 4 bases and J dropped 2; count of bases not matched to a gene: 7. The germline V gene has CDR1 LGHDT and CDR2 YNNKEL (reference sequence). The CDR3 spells CASSLRGSGQETQYF. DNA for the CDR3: TGTGCCAGCAGCCTGCGGGGGAGTGGACAAGAGACCCAGTACTTC.

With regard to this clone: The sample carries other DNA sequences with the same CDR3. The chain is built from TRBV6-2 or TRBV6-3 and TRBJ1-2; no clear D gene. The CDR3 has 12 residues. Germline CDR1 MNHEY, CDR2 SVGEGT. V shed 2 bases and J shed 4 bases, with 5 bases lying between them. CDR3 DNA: TGTGCCAGCAGTTACGGACCCTATGGCTACACCTTC. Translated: CASSYGPYGYTF.

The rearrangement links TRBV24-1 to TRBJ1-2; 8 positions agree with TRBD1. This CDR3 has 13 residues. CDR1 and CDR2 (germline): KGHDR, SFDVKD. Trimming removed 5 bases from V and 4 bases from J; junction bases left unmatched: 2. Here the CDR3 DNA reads TGTGCCACCAGTGGCGGGACAGGCTATGGCTACACCTTC. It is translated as CATSGGTGYGYTF.

CDR3: CASSPGQGEWYGYTF. The CDR3 DNA sequence: TGTGCCAGCAGCCCCGGACAGGGTGAATGGTATGGCTACACCTTC. The chain couples TRBV7-9 to TRBJ1-2, with TRBD1 matching over 8 bases. The CDR3 contains 15 residues. V lost 5 bases, J lost 5 bases, and 10 bases stayed unmatched. Germline V lookup: CDR1 SEHNR, CDR2 FQNEAQ (reference sequence).

In DNA, the CDR3 is TGTGCCAGCAGCACAGGGAGCTATAATTCACCCCTCCACTTT. It specifies CASSTGSYNSPLHF. The V and J genes are TRBV7-3 and TRBJ1-6; D might be TRBD1 (6 bases). The V gene lost 5 bases and the J gene lost 3 bases, with 8 bases spanning the gap. This CDR3 region has 14 residues. Germline V gene sequence: CDR1 SGHTA, CDR2 FQGTGA.

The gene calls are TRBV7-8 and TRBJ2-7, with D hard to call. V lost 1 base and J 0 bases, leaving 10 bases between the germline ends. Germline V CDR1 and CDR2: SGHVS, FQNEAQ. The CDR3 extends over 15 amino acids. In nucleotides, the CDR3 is TGTGCCAGCAGCTTAGAGGAAATCCCCTCCTACGAGCAGTACTTC. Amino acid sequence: CASSLEEIPSYEQYF.

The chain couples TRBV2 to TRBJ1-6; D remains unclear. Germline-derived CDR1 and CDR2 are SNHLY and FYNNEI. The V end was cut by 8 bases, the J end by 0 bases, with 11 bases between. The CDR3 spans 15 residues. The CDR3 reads CASGGSSSYNSPLHF. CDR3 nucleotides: TGTGCCAGCGGAGGGAGCAGCTCCTATAATTCACCCCTCCACTTT.

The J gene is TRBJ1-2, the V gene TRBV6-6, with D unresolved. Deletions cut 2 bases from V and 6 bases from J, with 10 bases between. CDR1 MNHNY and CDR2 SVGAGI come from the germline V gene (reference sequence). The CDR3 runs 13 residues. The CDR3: CASSYGRVDGYTF. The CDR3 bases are TGTGCCAGCAGTTACGGTAGAGTGGATGGCTACACCTTC.

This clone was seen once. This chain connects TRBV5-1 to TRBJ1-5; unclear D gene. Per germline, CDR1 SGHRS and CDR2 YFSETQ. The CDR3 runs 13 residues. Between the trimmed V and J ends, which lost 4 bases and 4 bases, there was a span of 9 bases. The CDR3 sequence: CASSEMGNQPQHF. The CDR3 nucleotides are TGCGCCAGCAGCGAGATGGGTAATCAGCCCCAGCATTTT.

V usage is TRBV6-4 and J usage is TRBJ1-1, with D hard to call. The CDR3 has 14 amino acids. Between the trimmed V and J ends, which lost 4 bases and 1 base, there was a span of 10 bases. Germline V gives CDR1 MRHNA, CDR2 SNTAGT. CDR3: CASSVSQGNTEAFF. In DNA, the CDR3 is TGTGCCAGCAGTGTTTCTCAAGGGAACACTGAAGCTTTCTTT.

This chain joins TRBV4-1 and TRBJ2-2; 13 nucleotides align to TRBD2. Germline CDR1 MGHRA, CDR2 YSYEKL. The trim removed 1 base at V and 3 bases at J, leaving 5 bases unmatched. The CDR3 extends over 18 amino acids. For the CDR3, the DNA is TGCGCCAGCAGCCAAGCGACTAGCGGGGGGCCCTACACCGGGGAGCTGTTTTTT. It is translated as CASSQATSGGPYTGELFF.

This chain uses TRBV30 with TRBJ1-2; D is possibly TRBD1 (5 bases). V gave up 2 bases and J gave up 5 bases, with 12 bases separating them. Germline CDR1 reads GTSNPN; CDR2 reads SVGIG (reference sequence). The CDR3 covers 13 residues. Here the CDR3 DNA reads TGTGCCTGGAGTTCCGGGGGGAAGTATGGCTACACCTTC. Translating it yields CAWSSGGKYGYTF.

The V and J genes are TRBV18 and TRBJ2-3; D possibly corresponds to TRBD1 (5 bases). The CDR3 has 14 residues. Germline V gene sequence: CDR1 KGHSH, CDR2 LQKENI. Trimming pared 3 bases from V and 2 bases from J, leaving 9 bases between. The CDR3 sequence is CASSPDSNTDTQYF. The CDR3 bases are TGTGCCAGCTCACCTGACAGCAACACAGATACGCAGTATTTT.

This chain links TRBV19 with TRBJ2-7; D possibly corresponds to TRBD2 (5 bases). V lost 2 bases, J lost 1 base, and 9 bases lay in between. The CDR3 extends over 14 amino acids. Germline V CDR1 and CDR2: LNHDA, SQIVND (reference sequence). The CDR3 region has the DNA TGTGCCAGTAGTATAACGACTAATTCCTACGAGCAGTACTTC. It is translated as CASSITTNSYEQYF.

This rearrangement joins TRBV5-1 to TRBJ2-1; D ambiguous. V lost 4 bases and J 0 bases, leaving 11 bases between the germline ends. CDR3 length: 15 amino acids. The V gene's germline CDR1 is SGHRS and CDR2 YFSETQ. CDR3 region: CASSPRTGSYNEQFF. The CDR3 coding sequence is TGCGCCAGCAGCCCCCGGACCGGCTCCTACAATGAGCAGTTCTTC.

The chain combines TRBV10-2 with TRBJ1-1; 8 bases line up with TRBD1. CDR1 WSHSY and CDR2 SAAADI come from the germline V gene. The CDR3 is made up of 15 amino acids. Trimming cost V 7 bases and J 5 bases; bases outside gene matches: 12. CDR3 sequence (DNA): TGCGCCAGCAAAGTGTCAGGGGGCATTGGGACTGAAGCTTTCTTT. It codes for CASKVSGGIGTEAFF.

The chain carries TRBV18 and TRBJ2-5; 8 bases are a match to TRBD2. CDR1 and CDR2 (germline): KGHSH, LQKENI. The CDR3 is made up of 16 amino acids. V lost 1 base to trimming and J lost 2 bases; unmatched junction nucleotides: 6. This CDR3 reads CASSPRLAGVQETQYF. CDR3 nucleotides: TGTGCCAGCTCACCACGCCTAGCGGGCGTGCAAGAGACCCAGTACTTC.

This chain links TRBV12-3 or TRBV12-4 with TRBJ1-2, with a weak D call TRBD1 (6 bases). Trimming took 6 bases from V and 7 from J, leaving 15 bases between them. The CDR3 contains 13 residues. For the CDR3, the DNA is TGTGCCAGCAGCCCCGACAGGATCGGTGGCTACACCTTC. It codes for CASSPDRIGGYTF.

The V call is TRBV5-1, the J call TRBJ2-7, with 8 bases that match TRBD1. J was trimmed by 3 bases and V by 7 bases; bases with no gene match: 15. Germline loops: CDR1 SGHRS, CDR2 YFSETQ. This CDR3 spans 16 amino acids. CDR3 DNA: TGCGCCAGCTGGACTCAACCGGGACAGGAGAACTACGAGCAGTACTTC. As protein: CASWTQPGQENYEQYF.

This CDR3 is CSVTEVSQNIQYF. Here the CDR3 DNA reads TGCAGCGTTACAGAAGTCTCCCAAAACATTCAGTACTTC. The chain joins TRBV29-1 to TRBJ2-4; D is ambiguous. This CDR3 has 13 residues. Germline values: CDR1 SQVTM, CDR2 ANQGSEA. Deletions cut 5 bases from V and 5 bases from J, with 13 bases between.

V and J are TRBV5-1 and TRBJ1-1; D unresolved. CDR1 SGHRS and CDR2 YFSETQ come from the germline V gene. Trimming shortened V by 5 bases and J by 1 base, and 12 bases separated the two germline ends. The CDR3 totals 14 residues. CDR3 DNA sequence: TGCGCCAGCAGTACTGGTACCGCGAACACTGAAGCTTTCTTT. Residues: CASSTGTANTEAFF.

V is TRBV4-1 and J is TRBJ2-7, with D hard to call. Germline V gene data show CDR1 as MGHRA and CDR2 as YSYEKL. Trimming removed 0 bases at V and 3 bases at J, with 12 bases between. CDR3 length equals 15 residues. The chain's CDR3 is CASSQESWGFYEQYF. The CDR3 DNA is TGCGCCAGCAGCCAAGAATCGTGGGGATTCTACGAGCAGTACTTC.

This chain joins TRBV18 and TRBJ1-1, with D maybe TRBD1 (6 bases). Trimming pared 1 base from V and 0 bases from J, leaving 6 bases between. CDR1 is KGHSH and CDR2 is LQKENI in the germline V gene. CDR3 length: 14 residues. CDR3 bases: TGTGCCAGCTCACCACAGGGGGTGAACACTGAAGCTTTCTTT. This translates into CASSPQGVNTEAFF.